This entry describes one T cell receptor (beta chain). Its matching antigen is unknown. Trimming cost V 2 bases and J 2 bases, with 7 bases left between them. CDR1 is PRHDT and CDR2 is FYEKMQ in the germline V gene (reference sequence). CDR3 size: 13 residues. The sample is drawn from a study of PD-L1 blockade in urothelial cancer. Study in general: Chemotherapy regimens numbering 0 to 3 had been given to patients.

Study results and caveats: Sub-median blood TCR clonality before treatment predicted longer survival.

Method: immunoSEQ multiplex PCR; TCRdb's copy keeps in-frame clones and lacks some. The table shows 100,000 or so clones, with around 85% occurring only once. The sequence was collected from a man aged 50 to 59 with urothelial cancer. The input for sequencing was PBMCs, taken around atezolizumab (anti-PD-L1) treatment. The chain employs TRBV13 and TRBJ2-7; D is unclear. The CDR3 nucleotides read TGTGCCAGCAGCTTAACAGTGGCCTACGAGCAGTACTTC. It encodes CASSLTVAYEQYF.